The clone carrying this T cell receptor (beta chain) was observed a few times. Time point of the sample: blood at routine non-recurrence follow-up after resection. Frozen PBMC, nontumor lung or tumor provided whole RNA, which was sequenced unsorted. TCRdb passed the 5' RACE reads through MiXCR, listing each CDR3 protein once. The sample carries about 120,000 distinct CDR3 sequences, 12% recorded once. CDR1 is SGDLS, CDR2 YYNGEE, per germline. The CDR3 runs 14 residues. Trimming removed 0 bases from V and 4 bases from J, with 10 bases in between. The data were obtained in a study of spatial heterogeneity in lung cancer.

The material was PBMCs, obtained at follow-up. This sequence joins TRBV9 and TRBJ1-2, with D maybe TRBD1 (6 bases). The sequence derives from a male donor with early-stage non-small cell lung cancer. CDR3 residues: CASSVDRGPYGYTF. The CDR3 DNA reads TGTGCCAGCAGCGTAGACCGGGGGCCCTATGGCTACACCTTC. Full variable domain (remainder filled in from reference TRBV9 and TRBJ1-2): DSGVTQTPKHLITATGQRVTLRCSPRSGDLSVYWYQQSLDQGLQFLIQYYNGEERAKGNILERFSAQQFPDLHSELNLSSLELGDSALYFCASSVDRGPYGYTFGSGTRLTVV.